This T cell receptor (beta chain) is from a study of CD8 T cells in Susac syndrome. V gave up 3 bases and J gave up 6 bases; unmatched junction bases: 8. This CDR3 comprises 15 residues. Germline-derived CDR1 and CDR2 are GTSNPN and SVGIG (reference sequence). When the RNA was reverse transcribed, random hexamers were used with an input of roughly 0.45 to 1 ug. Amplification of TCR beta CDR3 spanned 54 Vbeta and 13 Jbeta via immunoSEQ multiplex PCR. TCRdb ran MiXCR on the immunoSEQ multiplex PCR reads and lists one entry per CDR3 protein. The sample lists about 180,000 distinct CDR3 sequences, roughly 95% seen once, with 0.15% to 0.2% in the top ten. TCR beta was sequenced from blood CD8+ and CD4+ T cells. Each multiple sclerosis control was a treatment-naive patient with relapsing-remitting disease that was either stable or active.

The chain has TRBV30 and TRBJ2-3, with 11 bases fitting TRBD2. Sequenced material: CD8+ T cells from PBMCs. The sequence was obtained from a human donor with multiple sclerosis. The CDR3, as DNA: TGTGCCTGGAGCCTAACTAGCGGGAGATTGGATACGCAGTATTTT. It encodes CAWSLTSGRLDTQYF.